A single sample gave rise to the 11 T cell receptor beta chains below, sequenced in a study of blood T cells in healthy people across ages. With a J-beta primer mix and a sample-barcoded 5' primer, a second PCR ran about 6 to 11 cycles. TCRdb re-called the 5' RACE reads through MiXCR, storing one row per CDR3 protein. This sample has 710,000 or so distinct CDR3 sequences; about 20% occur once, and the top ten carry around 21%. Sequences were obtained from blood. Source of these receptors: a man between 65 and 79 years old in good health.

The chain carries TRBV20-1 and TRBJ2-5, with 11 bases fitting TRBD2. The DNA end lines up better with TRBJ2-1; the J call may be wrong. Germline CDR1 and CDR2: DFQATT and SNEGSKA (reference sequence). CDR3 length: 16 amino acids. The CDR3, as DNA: TGCAGTGCTGGGGCTCGACTAGCGGGATCTATCGATGAGCAGTTCTTC. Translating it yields CSAGARLAGSIDEQFF.

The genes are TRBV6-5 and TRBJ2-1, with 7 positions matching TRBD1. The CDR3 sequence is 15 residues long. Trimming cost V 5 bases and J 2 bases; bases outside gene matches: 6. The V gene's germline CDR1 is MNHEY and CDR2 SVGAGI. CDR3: CASSLDRSAYNEQFF. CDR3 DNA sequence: TGTGCCAGCAGTCTGGACAGGTCGGCCTACAATGAGCAGTTCTTC.

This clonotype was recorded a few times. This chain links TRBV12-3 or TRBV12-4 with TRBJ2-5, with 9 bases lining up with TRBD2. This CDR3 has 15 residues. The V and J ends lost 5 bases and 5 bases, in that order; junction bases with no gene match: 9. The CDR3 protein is CASSRSGSGVETQYF. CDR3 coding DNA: TGTGCCAGCAGTCGTAGCGGGAGCGGTGTGGAGACCCAGTACTTC.

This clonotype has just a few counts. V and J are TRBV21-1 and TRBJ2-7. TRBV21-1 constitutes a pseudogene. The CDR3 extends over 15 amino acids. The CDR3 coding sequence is TGTGCCAGCAGCAAACACGACCCAAGCTCCTACGAGCAGTACGTC. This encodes CASSKHDPSSYEQYV.

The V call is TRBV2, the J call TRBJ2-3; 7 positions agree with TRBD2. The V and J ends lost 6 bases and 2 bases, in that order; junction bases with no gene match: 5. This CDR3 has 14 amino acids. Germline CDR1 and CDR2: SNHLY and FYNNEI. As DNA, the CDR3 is TGTGCCAGCAGGAGCCGGGACTACACAGATACGCAGTATTTT. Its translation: CASRSRDYTDTQYF.

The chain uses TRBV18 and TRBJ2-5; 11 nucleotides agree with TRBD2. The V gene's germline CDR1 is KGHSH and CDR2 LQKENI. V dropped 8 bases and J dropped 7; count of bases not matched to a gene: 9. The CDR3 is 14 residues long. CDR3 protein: CASTTSGGEGTQYF. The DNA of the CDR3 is TGTGCCAGCACAACTAGCGGGGGAGAAGGGACCCAGTACTTC.

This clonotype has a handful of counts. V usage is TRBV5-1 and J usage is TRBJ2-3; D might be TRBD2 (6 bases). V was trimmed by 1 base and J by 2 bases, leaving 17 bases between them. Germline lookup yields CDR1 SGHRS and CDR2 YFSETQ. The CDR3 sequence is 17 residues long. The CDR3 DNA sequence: TGCGCCAGCAGCTTGACCCGGGGGAGAGGGCTCACAGATACGCAGTATTTT. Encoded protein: CASSLTRGRGLTDTQYF.

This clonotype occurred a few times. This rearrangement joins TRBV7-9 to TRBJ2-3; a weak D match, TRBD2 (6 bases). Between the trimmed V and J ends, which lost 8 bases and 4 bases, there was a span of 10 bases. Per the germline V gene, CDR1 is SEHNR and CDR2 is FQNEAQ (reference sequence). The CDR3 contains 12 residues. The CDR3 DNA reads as TGTGCCAGCCTGACTAGTGCAGATACGCAGTATTTT. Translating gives CASLTSADTQYF.

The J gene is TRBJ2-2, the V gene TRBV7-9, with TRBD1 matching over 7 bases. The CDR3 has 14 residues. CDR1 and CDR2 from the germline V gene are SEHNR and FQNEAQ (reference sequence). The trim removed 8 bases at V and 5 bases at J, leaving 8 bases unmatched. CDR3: CASHLQGTTGELFF. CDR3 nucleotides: TGTGCCAGCCACCTACAGGGGACAACCGGGGAGCTGTTTTTT.

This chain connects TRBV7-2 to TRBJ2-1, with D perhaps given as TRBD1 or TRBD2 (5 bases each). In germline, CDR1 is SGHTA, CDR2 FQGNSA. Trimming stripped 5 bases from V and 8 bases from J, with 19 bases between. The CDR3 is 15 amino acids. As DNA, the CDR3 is TGTGCCAGCAGCCTAGAGGGCAGGGATATCGATGAGCAGTTCTTC. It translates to CASSLEGRDIDEQFF.

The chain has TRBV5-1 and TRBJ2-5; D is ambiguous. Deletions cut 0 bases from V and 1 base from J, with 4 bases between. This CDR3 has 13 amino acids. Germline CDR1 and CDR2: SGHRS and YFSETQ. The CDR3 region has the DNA TGCGCCAGCAGCTTGGCCATCCAAGAGACCCAGTACTTC. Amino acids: CASSLAIQETQYF.